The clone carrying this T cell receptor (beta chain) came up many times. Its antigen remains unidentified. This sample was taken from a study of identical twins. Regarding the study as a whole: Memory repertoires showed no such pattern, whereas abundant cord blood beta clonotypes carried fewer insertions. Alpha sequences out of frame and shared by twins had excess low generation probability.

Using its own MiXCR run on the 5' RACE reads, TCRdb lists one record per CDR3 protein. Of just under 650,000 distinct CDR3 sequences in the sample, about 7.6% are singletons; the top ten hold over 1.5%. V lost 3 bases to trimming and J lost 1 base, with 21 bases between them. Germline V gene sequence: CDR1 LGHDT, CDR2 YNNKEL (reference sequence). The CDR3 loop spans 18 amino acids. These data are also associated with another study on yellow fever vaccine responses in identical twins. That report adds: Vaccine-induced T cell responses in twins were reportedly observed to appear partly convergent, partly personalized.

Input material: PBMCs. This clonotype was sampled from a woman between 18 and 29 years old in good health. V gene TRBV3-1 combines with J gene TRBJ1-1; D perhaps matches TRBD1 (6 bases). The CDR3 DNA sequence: TGTGCCAGCAGCCATGAGATAGGGACAACGGGCAGGAACACTGAAGCTTTCTTT. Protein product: CASSHEIGTTGRNTEAFF.